This passage covers 30 T cell receptor beta chains from one sample sequenced in a study of blood T cells in healthy people across ages. With a J-beta primer mix and a sample-barcoded 5' primer, a second PCR ran about 7 to 12 cycles. TCRdb re-called the 5' RACE reads through MiXCR, storing one row per CDR3 protein. This table holds about 640,000 distinct CDR3 sequences, about 53% found once. The material sequenced was blood. Every receptor here comes from a man aged 55 to 69 in good health.

The table lists this clonotype with a count of one. The rearrangement uses TRBV6-4 and TRBJ1-1; D gene unclear. Trimming took off 6 bases at V and 4 bases at J, with 12 bases between the two ends. The CDR3 covers 13 residues. Germline V CDR1 and CDR2: MRHNA, SNTAGT. As DNA, the CDR3 is TGTGCCAGCAGCTCCGAGACGAGCACTGAAGCTTTCTTT. Protein: CASSSETSTEAFF.

This chain connects TRBV20-1 to TRBJ1-2; the D is unclear. Germline assignment: CDR1 DFQATT and CDR2 SNEGSKA (reference sequence). Trimming stripped 5 bases from V and 5 bases from J, with 15 bases between. This CDR3 spans 13 amino acids. In DNA form, the CDR3 reads TGCAGTGCTTACAGCGCCTCAATGTATGGCTACACCTTC. Translation gives CSAYSASMYGYTF.

The gene calls are TRBV5-6 and TRBJ2-3, with TRBD2 as a possible D gene (5 bases). Germline V gene data show CDR1 as SGHDT and CDR2 as YYEEEE. The V gene lost 1 base and the J gene lost 6 bases, with 21 bases spanning the gap. The CDR3 runs 17 residues. DNA of the CDR3: TGTGCCAGCAGCTTGACTCTAGCCGGGTTATACAAGGATACGCAGTATTTT. It encodes CASSLTLAGLYKDTQYF.

This sequence joins TRBV5-5 and TRBJ2-5, with D possibly being TRBD2 (6 bases). The end of the DNA fits TRBJ2-7 better, so the J call may be wrong. From germline, CDR1 is SGHKS and CDR2 YYEKEE (reference sequence). The CDR3 extends over 13 amino acids. The CDR3 bases are TGTGCCAGCAGCTTGGCAGCGGGTGACGAGCAGTACTTC. It specifies CASSLAAGDEQYF.

The V call is TRBV2, the J call TRBJ2-5, with 7 bases identical to TRBD1. Germline V CDR1 and CDR2: SNHLY, FYNNEI. The CDR3 sequence is 14 residues long. The ends lost 5 bases at V and 0 bases at J; junction bases unmatched: 3. The CDR3 loop reads CASSRDSHQETQYF. The CDR3, as DNA: TGTGCCAGCAGTCGGGACAGCCACCAAGAGACCCAGTACTTC.

The CDR3: CATRLAGGYEQYF. Written as DNA, the CDR3 is TGTGCCACCAGACTAGCGGGGGGGTACGAGCAGTACTTC. J is TRBJ2-7 and V is TRBV10-3; 14 nucleotides align to TRBD2. V lost 10 bases, J lost 4 bases, and 3 bases stayed unmatched. The V gene's germline CDR1 is ENHRY and CDR2 SYGVKD. The CDR3 runs to 13 residues.

V usage is TRBV7-9 and J usage is TRBJ1-6; D gene ambiguous. The V and J ends lost 2 bases and 10 bases respectively, with 6 bases between them. There are 12 residues in the CDR3. The germline V gene has CDR1 SEHNR and CDR2 FQNEAQ (reference sequence). In nucleotides, the CDR3 is TGTGCCAGCAGCTTATGGGCCTCACCCCTCCACTTT. Its protein product is CASSLWASPLHF.

The V call is TRBV5-1, the J call TRBJ1-4, with a possible D match to TRBD1 (5 bases). The germline gives CDR1 SGHRS, CDR2 YFSETQ. The CDR3 covers 14 residues. V lost 0 bases and J lost 6, with 9 bases in between. CDR3 DNA: TGCGCCAGCAGCTTGGAGAGGGGACATGAAAAACTGTTTTTT. It is translated as CASSLERGHEKLFF.

This clonotype was observed a few times. V and J are TRBV7-2 and TRBJ1-6; D unclear. Trimming pared 2 bases from V and 6 bases from J, leaving 11 bases between. Germline loops: CDR1 SGHTA, CDR2 FQGNSA. This CDR3 has 15 amino acids. The DNA for the CDR3 is TGTGCCAGCAGCTTATGGCGGCAGATTAATTCACCCCTCCACTTT. It specifies CASSLWRQINSPLHF.

The gene calls are TRBV6-1 and TRBJ1-2; D might be TRBD1 (5 bases). The CDR3 length is 14 residues. Per the germline V gene, CDR1 is MNHNS and CDR2 is SASEGT. V was cut by 7 bases and J by 1 base, with 13 bases left in between. CDR3 sequence: CASKVGGSNYGYTF. The CDR3 region has the DNA TGTGCCAGCAAGGTTGGGGGGAGTAACTATGGCTACACCTTC.

The chain couples TRBV20-1 to TRBJ2-3; 9 positions agree with TRBD1. The V and J ends lost 5 bases and 3 bases, in that order; junction bases with no gene match: 9. This CDR3 is built from 15 residues. Germline assignment: CDR1 DFQATT and CDR2 SNEGSKA (reference sequence). The CDR3 region has the DNA TGCAGTGCTCCTCGGACAGGGGTGGTTACAGATACGCAGTATTTT. Protein sequence: CSAPRTGVVTDTQYF.

V and J are TRBV3-1 and TRBJ2-5; 7 bases line up with TRBD2. The CDR3 covers 16 residues. Looked up from germline, CDR1 is LGHDT and CDR2 is YNNKEL (reference sequence). With 2 bases clipped from V and 0 bases from J, the junction kept 6 bases outside the gene matches. The CDR3 spells CASSQWASGHQETQYF. The CDR3 region has the DNA TGTGCCAGCAGCCAATGGGCTAGCGGCCACCAAGAGACCCAGTACTTC.

The CDR3 region is CASRLAGGDTQYF. In DNA, the CDR3 is TGTGCCAGCAGACTAGCGGGGGGAGATACGCAGTATTTT. This chain links TRBV25-1 with TRBJ2-3; 12 bases map to TRBD2. The CDR3 has 13 amino acids. Trimming took 6 bases from V and 5 from J; bases not matched to a gene: 0. Germline values: CDR1 MGHDK, CDR2 SYGVNS.

V is TRBV29-1 and J is TRBJ1-1; maybe TRBD1 (6 bases). V was shortened by 7 bases and J by 0 bases, with 15 bases between the two germline ends. The CDR3 is 14 amino acids. CDR1 and CDR2 from the germline V gene are SQVTM and ANQGSEA. The CDR3 DNA reads TGCAGCGCTAAACGACAGGACTTGAACACTGAAGCTTTCTTT. Amino acid sequence: CSAKRQDLNTEAFF.

Of note for this clonotype: With a much larger clone just one base away, this may be a read error. The chain employs TRBV29-1 and TRBJ2-6, with D possibly being TRBD2 (6 bases). Per the germline V gene, CDR1 is SQVTM and CDR2 is ANQGSEA. The CDR3 contains 15 residues. CDR3 loop: CSVEGGLAGTNVLTF. In nucleotides, the CDR3 is TGCAGCGTTGAGGGAGGTCTGGCTGGGACCAACGTCCTGACTTTC.

V and J are TRBV5-1 and TRBJ2-1; perhaps TRBD2 as D (5 bases). CDR1 and CDR2 from the germline V gene are SGHRS and YFSETQ. The germline V and J ends were trimmed by 3 bases and 6 bases, with 13 bases remaining between them. CDR3 length: 14 amino acids. The CDR3 coding sequence is TGCGCCAGCAGCTCCCCAGCGGCGTCCAATGAGCAGTTCTTC. The encoded protein is CASSSPAASNEQFF.

The chain uses TRBV3-1 and TRBJ1-2; 8 positions match TRBD1. This CDR3 has 16 residues. V was clipped by 0 bases and J by 7 bases; unmatched bases: 10. CDR1 is LGHDT and CDR2 is YNNKEL in the germline V gene (reference sequence). The CDR3 sequence: CASSQDRRRGPGGYTF. The CDR3 nucleotides read TGTGCCAGCAGCCAAGATAGGCGCAGGGGGCCTGGTGGCTACACCTTC.

This clonotype was observed at least ten times. The chain recombines TRBV4-2 with TRBJ2-1, with 7 bases matching TRBD1. Germline V gene lookup returns CDR1 LGHNA and CDR2 YNFKEQ. V lost 1 base to trimming and J lost 3 bases; unmatched junction nucleotides: 3. The CDR3 runs 15 residues. The CDR3 here is CASSQGAGGYNEQFF. CDR3 nucleotides: TGTGCCAGCAGCCAAGGGGCAGGGGGCTACAATGAGCAGTTCTTC.

The V gene is TRBV10-2, the J gene TRBJ2-4; possibly TRBD2 for D (6 bases). The DNA end favors TRBJ2-5, so the J call may be wrong. This CDR3 is 14 amino acids long. Germline CDR1 reads WSHSY; CDR2 reads SAAADI. In nucleotides, the CDR3 is TGCGCCAGCAGTGGCGCGGGATTCCAAGAGACCCAGTACTTC. Protein: CASSGAGFQETQYF.

The rearrangement uses TRBV10-3 and TRBJ1-2; possibly TRBD1 for D (6 bases). Germline-derived CDR1 and CDR2 are ENHRY and SYGVKD. The CDR3 loop spans 12 amino acids. The V and J ends lost 6 bases and 3 bases respectively, with 8 bases between them. The CDR3 nucleotides read TGTGCCATCAGCAGGGGAGACTATGGCTACACCTTC. Its translation: CAISRGDYGYTF.

The chain has TRBV6-5 and TRBJ2-7, with 9 bases fitting TRBD2. Germline CDR1 and CDR2: MNHEY and SVGAGI. The CDR3 is 14 amino acids. Trimming took 5 bases from V and 2 from J; bases not matched to a gene: 4. DNA for the CDR3: TGTGCCAGCAGTCGGACTAGCGCAGCCTACGAGCAGTACTTC. It is translated as CASSRTSAAYEQYF.

V is TRBV2 and J is TRBJ2-5; TRBD2 aligns across 7 bases. V shed 6 bases, J shed 5 bases, and the junction held 12 bases outside the gene matches. The CDR3 length is 15 residues. CDR1 and CDR2 (germline): SNHLY, FYNNEI. The CDR3 DNA reads TGTGCCAGCAGCTTGCGGGGGAACGTACGGGAGACCCAGTACTTC. Protein sequence: CASSLRGNVRETQYF.

The table lists this clonotype with a count of one. The chain links TRBV5-1 to TRBJ2-5; D is possibly TRBD1 (6 bases). Germline-derived CDR1 and CDR2 are SGHRS and YFSETQ. The CDR3 length is 11 residues. Trimming took 5 bases from V and 11 from J, leaving 13 bases between them. Here the CDR3 DNA reads TGCGCCAGCAGTTCCCGACAGGAACAGTACTTC. Its protein is CASSSRQEQYF.

This clonotype was counted once. The V gene is TRBV6-1, the J gene TRBJ2-1; 7 bases are shared with TRBD1. The better agreement between TRBJ2-7 and the DNA end casts doubt on the J call. In germline, CDR1 is MNHNS, CDR2 SASEGT. The CDR3 loop spans 17 amino acids. In DNA form, the CDR3 reads TGTGCCAGCAGTGACGACCCCGAGGGGGCAGCGTACAATGAGCAGTACTTC. It translates to CASSDDPEGAAYNEQYF.

The CDR3 sequence is CASSEQGGRVSGYTF. CDR3 in DNA: TGTGCCAGCAGTGAACAAGGGGGGAGGGTCAGTGGCTACACCTTC. The rearrangement links TRBV6-1 to TRBJ1-2; maybe TRBD1 (6 bases). The germline gives CDR1 MNHNS, CDR2 SASEGT. This CDR3 is built from 15 residues. V was clipped by 2 bases and J by 7 bases, with 17 bases between them.

This clonotype has just a few counts. The chain links TRBV11-2 to TRBJ2-3; D is possibly TRBD2 (6 bases). The CDR3 sequence is 16 residues long. The V and J ends lost 5 bases and 8 bases respectively, with 23 bases between them. Germline CDR1 reads SGHAT; CDR2 reads FQNNGV. The CDR3 bases are TGTGCCAGCAGCCCCCTCCCTGGCTATCCCGGGGGTACGCAGTATTTT. Amino acids: CASSPLPGYPGGTQYF.

This chain joins TRBV6-5 and TRBJ2-2; D perhaps matches TRBD2 (5 bases). Germline CDR1 and CDR2: MNHEY and SVGAGI. V gave up 8 bases and J gave up 4 bases, with 14 bases separating them. The CDR3 covers 14 residues. Here the CDR3 reads CASVSGQFTGELFF. DNA of the CDR3: TGTGCCAGCGTAAGCGGTCAATTCACCGGGGAGCTGTTTTTT.

The chain combines TRBV7-9 with TRBJ2-7; no definite D call. With 1 base removed from V and 5 bases from J, the gap between germline ends came to 15 bases. This CDR3 is 15 amino acids long. Per germline, CDR1 SEHNR and CDR2 FQNEAQ (reference sequence). CDR3: CASSLGGFLIHEQYF. The CDR3 bases are TGTGCCAGCAGCTTAGGTGGTTTCCTTATCCACGAGCAGTACTTC.

This clonotype was counted a few times. J is TRBJ2-1 and V is TRBV9; D uncertain. Germline values: CDR1 SGDLS, CDR2 YYNGEE. V shed 0 bases and J shed 0 bases, with 7 bases lying between them. This CDR3 has 15 amino acids. CDR3 residues: CASSVAQGSYNEQFF. CDR3 bases: TGTGCCAGCAGCGTAGCACAAGGCTCCTACAATGAGCAGTTCTTC.

Only a few counts were recorded for this clonotype. This rearrangement joins TRBV7-2 to TRBJ2-5, with TRBD1 identical over 9 bases. The V gene's germline CDR1 is SGHTA and CDR2 FQGNSA. The CDR3 is 14 residues long. V shed 5 bases and J 5 bases; nucleotides not matched to a gene: 6. The CDR3 reads CASSETGGWETQYF. CDR3 nucleotides: TGTGCCAGCAGCGAAACAGGGGGCTGGGAGACCCAGTACTTC.